A selection of T cell receptor beta chains follows, all from one sample in a study of cytomegalovirus exposure and HLA in healthy donors. Some clones are missing from TCRdb's copy, which holds only in-frame ones; the method was immunoSEQ multiplex PCR. The repertoire includes tens of thousands of clones, approximately 95% of them detected once, and 3% to 3.5% sits in the top ten. Source material: PBMCs. These receptors came from a man younger than 35 in good health and CMV-seronegative. The CDR3 runs from the conserved cysteine through the conserved F or W. A D gene is named only where the DNA matches it firmly. A row's size may be missing; if present it is once, few, many or a size class.

V: TRBV15
size: .
D: TRBD1
J: TRBJ2-3
DNA: TGTGCCACCAGCACGGGACAGGGGCACGGCACAGATACGCAGTATTTT
CDR3: CATSTGQGHGTDTQYF

V: TRBV5-1
size: .
D: .
J: TRBJ2-7
DNA: TGCGCCAGCAGCTCGGGCTACGAGCAGTACTTC
CDR3: CASSSGYEQYF

V: TRBV5-6
size: once
D: .
J: TRBJ1-1
DNA: TGTGCCAGCAGCTCACAGGGTGCAGCTTTCTTT
CDR3: CASSSQGAAFF

V: TRBV4-3
size: .
D: .
J: TRBJ2-7
DNA: TGCGCCAGCAGCCAAGATTCCAACAGCATCTACGAGCAGTACTTC
CDR3: CASSQDSNSIYEQYF

V: TRBV21-1
size: .
D: .
J: TRBJ2-5
DNA: TGTGCCAGCAGCATTCCGGACAGGTACCAAGAGACCCAGTACTTC
CDR3: CASSIPDRYQETQYF

V: TRBV27
size: .
D: TRBD1
J: TRBJ2-1
DNA: TGTGCCAGCAGCCCCCCGAGGACGGGGACAGGGTGGACGAATGAGCAGTTCTTC
CDR3: CASSPPRTGTGWTNEQFF

V: TRBV30
size: .
D: TRBD1
J: TRBJ1-5
DNA: TGTGCCTGGAGTGTAGCCAGGGACAGCTATAGCAATCAGCCCCAGCATTTT
CDR3: CAWSVARDSYSNQPQHF

V: TRBV10-2
size: .
D: TRBD1
J: TRBJ2-7
DNA: TGCGCCAGCACCCCGGCGGACAGGACCTACGAGCAGTACTTC
CDR3: CASTPADRTYEQYF

V: TRBV7-2
size: .
D: .
J: TRBJ2-3
DNA: TGTGCCAGCAGCTCTAGCACAGATACGCAGTATTTT
CDR3: CASSSSTDTQYF

V: TRBV9
size: .
D: .
J: TRBJ2-6
DNA: TGTGCCAGCAGCGCCGATAGTCCTGGGGCCAACGTCCTGACTTTC
CDR3: CASSADSPGANVLTF

V: TRBV29-1
size: .
D: .
J: TRBJ1-1
DNA: TGCAGCGTTCTACGGGTTTATGACACTGAAGCTTTCTTT
CDR3: CSVLRVYDTEAFF

V: TRBV5-1
size: .
D: .
J: TRBJ2-7
DNA: TGCGCCAGCAGCAAGACAGGCTACGAGCAGTACTTC
CDR3: CASSKTGYEQYF

V: TRBV5-5
size: .
D: TRBD2
J: TRBJ2-7
DNA: TGTGCCAGCAGTCGGGAGCTAGCGGGTGTCGAGCAGTACTTC
CDR3: CASSRELAGVEQYF

V: TRBV29-1
size: .
D: .
J: TRBJ2-7
DNA: TGCAGCGTTCAGTTAGCGCTCGAGCAGTACTTC
CDR3: CSVQLALEQYF

V: TRBV5-1
size: .
D: TRBD1
J: TRBJ2-3
DNA: TGCGCCAGCTCGGGACAGGGGGGGGTCACAGATACGCAGTATTTT
CDR3: CASSGQGGVTDTQYF

V: TRBV18
size: .
D: .
J: TRBJ1-1
DNA: TGTGCCAGCTCACCGGTGGAGAGGCGGAACACTGAAGCTTTCTTT
CDR3: CASSPVERRNTEAFF

V: TRBV12-5
size: .
D: TRBD1
J: TRBJ1-2
DNA: TGTGCTAGTGGTCAATCTTCACAGGGGGTCTTACGGGGCTACACCTTC
CDR3: CASGQSSQGVLRGYTF

V: TRBV18
size: .
D: .
J: TRBJ2-4
DNA: TGTGCCAGCTCACCACCTAGACAGGAAAACATTCAGTACTTC
CDR3: CASSPPRQENIQYF

V: TRBV19
size: .
D: .
J: TRBJ2-1
DNA: TGTGCCAGTAGTCCTAGTCGGGGGTCCTACAATGAGCAGTTCTTC
CDR3: CASSPSRGSYNEQFF

V: TRBV7-9
size: .
D: TRBD1
J: TRBJ1-2
DNA: TGTGCCAGCAGCCAGACGACAGGGCGAGAGAGTTATGGCTACACCTTC
CDR3: CASSQTTGRESYGYTF

V: TRBV19
size: .
D: .
J: TRBJ1-1
DNA: TGTGCCAGTAGTTCGGGTCAAAACACTGAAGCTTTCTTT
CDR3: CASSSGQNTEAFF

V: TRBV18
size: .
D: TRBD1
J: TRBJ1-2
DNA: TGTGCCAGCTCACGGCAGGGGGCAAACTATGGCTACACCTTC
CDR3: CASSRQGANYGYTF

V: TRBV5-1
size: .
D: TRBD1
J: TRBJ1-2
DNA: TGCGCCAGCAGCTTGGGAGGGGGCAATGGCTACACCTTC
CDR3: CASSLGGGNGYTF

V: TRBV11-2
size: .
D: .
J: TRBJ1-1
DNA: TGTGCCAGCAGCTCCTCGGGAGGGACTGAAGCTTTCTTT
CDR3: CASSSSGGTEAFF

V: TRBV2
size: .
D: TRBD2
J: TRBJ2-1
DNA: TGTGCCAGCAGTGAAGCGGGCGCGGGGGGGCGCGGTGAGCAGTTCTTC
CDR3: CASSEAGAGGRGEQFF

V: TRBV28
size: .
D: .
J: TRBJ1-1
DNA: TGTGCCAGCAATCGGGACATCCTAGGGAAAGCTTTCTTT
CDR3: CASNRDILGKAFF

V: TRBV27
size: .
D: .
J: TRBJ1-1
DNA: TGTGCCAGCAGTTTAGCGGTCACGAACACTGAAGCTTTCTTT
CDR3: CASSLAVTNTEAFF

V: TRBV7-9
size: .
D: .
J: TRBJ2-5
DNA: TGTGCCAGCAGCTTAAACGGTGTTTCCGCCCAGTACTTC
CDR3: CASSLNGVSAQYF

V: TRBV7-2
size: .
D: TRBD1
J: TRBJ1-4
DNA: TGTGCCAGCAGCTTAGACAGGGGGCTTAATGAAAAACTGTTTTTT
CDR3: CASSLDRGLNEKLFF

V: TRBV7-8
size: .
D: .
J: TRBJ1-1
DNA: TGTGCCAGCAGCCCCCGAGGGAACACTGAAGCTTTCTTT
CDR3: CASSPRGNTEAFF

V: TRBV5-4
size: .
D: TRBD1
J: TRBJ1-5
DNA: TGTGCCAGCAGCTTACAGGGGGCTGGACAGCCCCAGCATTTT
CDR3: CASSLQGAGQPQHF

V: TRBV5-4
size: .
D: .
J: TRBJ2-7
DNA: TGTGCCAGCAGCTTGGAATCAGGGATTCCCTACGAGCAGTACTTC
CDR3: CASSLESGIPYEQYF

V: TRBV6-5
size: .
D: .
J: TRBJ1-2
DNA: TGTGCCAGCAGGATTCAGGGGCCCCAGTCGTATGGCTACACCTTC
CDR3: CASRIQGPQSYGYTF

V: TRBV7-2
size: once
D: .
J: TRBJ1-2
DNA: TGTGCCAGCAGCCCTGACAGGAAATATGGCTACACCTTC
CDR3: CASSPDRKYGYTF

V: TRBV30
size: .
D: .
J: TRBJ1-1
DNA: TGTGCCTGGAGGGGGGGGTCCGTGGGGATGAACACTGAAGCTTTCTTT
CDR3: CAWRGGSVGMNTEAFF

V: TRBV6-6
size: .
D: .
J: TRBJ1-5
DNA: TGTGCCAGCAGGGAACTCGAGGGCGCCCAGCCCCAGCATTTT
CDR3: CASRELEGAQPQHF

V: TRBV19
size: .
D: .
J: TRBJ1-2
DNA: TGTGCCAGTAGTAGGTCGCAGGTCCAAAACTATGGCTACACCTTC
CDR3: CASSRSQVQNYGYTF

V: TRBV7-6
size: .
D: .
J: TRBJ1-1
DNA: TGTGCCAGCAGCTTACAGGGTGTGACTGAAGCTTTCTTT
CDR3: CASSLQGVTEAFF

V: TRBV27
size: once
D: .
J: TRBJ1-5
DNA: TGTGGGACAGCTGTTAATAGCAATCAGCCCCAGCATTTT
CDR3: CGTAVNSNQPQHF

V: TRBV5-8
size: .
D: .
J: TRBJ2-5
DNA: TGTGCCAGCAGCTTTAGGGTAGGGAGGGGGGAAGAGACCCAGTACTTC
CDR3: CASSFRVGRGEETQYF

V: TRBV30
size: .
D: .
J: TRBJ2-5
DNA: TGTGCCTGGAGTGTACCCGAGATGAACAGGGACCAAGAGACCCAGTACTTC
CDR3: CAWSVPEMNRDQETQYF

V: TRBV30
size: .
D: TRBD2
J: TRBJ2-2
DNA: TGTGCCTGCTACTCTAGCGGGGGCCGGGAGCTGTTTTTT
CDR3: CACYSSGGRELFF

V: TRBV5-6
size: .
D: .
J: TRBJ2-3
DNA: TGTGCCAGCAGTAGAGGGGGGGGCAACGCAGATACGCAGTATTTT
CDR3: CASSRGGGNADTQYF

V: TRBV19
size: .
D: .
J: TRBJ1-5
DNA: TGTGCCAGTAGTATGAAGTCAGGGGCTTGGCAGCCCCAGCATTTT
CDR3: CASSMKSGAWQPQHF

V: TRBV21-1
size: .
D: .
J: TRBJ2-7
DNA: TGTGCCAGCAGCTTTGGGAAGGCTAGCGGGACGTTCTCCTACGAGCAGTACTTC
CDR3: CASSFGKASGTFSYEQYF

V: TRBV27
size: few
D: TRBD1
J: TRBJ1-1
DNA: TGTGCCAGCAGTTTAACAGGGGCTGAAGCTTTCTTT
CDR3: CASSLTGAEAFF

V: TRBV9
size: .
D: .
J: TRBJ2-3
DNA: TGTGCCAGCAGCGTCGATGTACAGGGTACAGATACGCAGTATTTT
CDR3: CASSVDVQGTDTQYF

V: TRBV5-6
size: .
D: TRBD1
J: TRBJ2-7
DNA: TGTGCCAGCAGCTTGTCACGGGACAGGGCGCCCTACGAGCAGTACTTC
CDR3: CASSLSRDRAPYEQYF

V: TRBV29-1
size: .
D: .
J: TRBJ2-3
DNA: TGCAGCGTTTTAACAGGGTCAAGCACAGATACGCAGTATTTT
CDR3: CSVLTGSSTDTQYF

V: TRBV7-3
size: .
D: TRBD1
J: TRBJ1-1
DNA: TGTGCCAGCAGCCCTTGGACAGGTGCGACTGAAGCTTTCTTT
CDR3: CASSPWTGATEAFF

V: TRBV7-9
size: .
D: TRBD1
J: TRBJ1-6
DNA: TGTGCCAGCAGCCGTACCTCGACAGGGGTATTTTCACCCCTCCACTTT
CDR3: CASSRTSTGVFSPLHF

V: TRBV2
size: .
D: .
J: TRBJ1-4
DNA: TGTGCCATTCTACGGGGGTTGAAGGAAAAACTGTTTTTT
CDR3: CAILRGLKEKLFF

V: TRBV5-5
size: .
D: TRBD1
J: TRBJ1-3
DNA: TGTGCCAGCAGCAACAGACAGGGAACGGGAAACACCATATATTTT
CDR3: CASSNRQGTGNTIYF

V: TRBV6-6
size: .
D: TRBD1
J: TRBJ2-3
DNA: TGTGCCAGCAGCTCCGGGACAGGGAGGTATTTT
CDR3: CASSSGTGRYF

V: TRBV29-1
size: .
D: .
J: TRBJ1-5
DNA: TGCAGCGTTGCCCCGGGGGGAAGTGGCAATCAGCCCCAGCATTTT
CDR3: CSVAPGGSGNQPQHF

V: TRBV9
size: .
D: .
J: TRBJ1-1
DNA: TGTGCCAGCAGCGTAGGGCAGATAAACACTGAAGCTTTCTTT
CDR3: CASSVGQINTEAFF

V: TRBV28
size: .
D: .
J: TRBJ2-7
DNA: TGTGCCAGCAGGCCCCGGACAGAGAGTTTCTACGAGCAGTACTTC
CDR3: CASRPRTESFYEQYF